This T cell receptor beta chain stems from a study of blood T cell repertoires in COVID-19. Overall study: T cells, B-cell-depleted T cells, or PBMCs supplied cDNA or gDNA.

Clinical history as reported by participants underpinned cohort assignment. As processed by the authors: Reference gene primers were amplified, and this amplification served to estimate nucleated cell counts. Using immunoSEQ multiplex PCR, the repertoire was profiled, and TCRdb retains in-frame clones only, with some absent. The V and J calls and clone size come from that table; D and trimming were worked out from the DNA. The sample yields around 250,000 clones, 65% to 90% seen once. The material sequenced was PBMCs or T cells enriched from blood (not recorded which). The source is a woman in her forties or fifties with acute COVID-19.

DNA of the CDR3: TGTGCCAGCAGCGTAGGAGGCAGGGCGACTGGGGCCAACGTCCTGACTTTC. Its translation: CASSVGGRATGANVLTF. This rearrangement joins TRBV9 to TRBJ2-6; D possibly corresponds to TRBD1 (5 bases). Trimming shortened V by 0 bases and J by 2 bases, and 12 bases separated the two germline ends. The CDR3 has 17 amino acids. From germline, CDR1 is SGDLS and CDR2 YYNGEE.